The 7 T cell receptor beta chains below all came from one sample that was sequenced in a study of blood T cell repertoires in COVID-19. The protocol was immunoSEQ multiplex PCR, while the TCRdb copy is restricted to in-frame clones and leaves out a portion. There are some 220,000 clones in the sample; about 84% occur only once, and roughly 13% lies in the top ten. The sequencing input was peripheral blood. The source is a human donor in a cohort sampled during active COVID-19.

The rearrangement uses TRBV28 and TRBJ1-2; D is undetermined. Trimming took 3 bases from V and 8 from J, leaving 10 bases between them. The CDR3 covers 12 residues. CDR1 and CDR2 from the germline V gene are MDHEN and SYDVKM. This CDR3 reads CASSFTGRGYTF. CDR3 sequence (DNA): TGTGCCAGCAGTTTTACGGGGAGGGGCTACACCTTC.

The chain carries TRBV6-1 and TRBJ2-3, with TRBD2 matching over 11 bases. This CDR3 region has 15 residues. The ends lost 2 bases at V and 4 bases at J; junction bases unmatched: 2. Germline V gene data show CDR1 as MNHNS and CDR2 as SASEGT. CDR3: CASSEPSGRSDTQYF. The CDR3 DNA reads TGTGCCAGCAGTGAACCTAGCGGGAGGTCAGATACGCAGTATTTT.

The CDR3 loop is CASSRSRGDTQYF. DNA for the CDR3: TGTGCCAGCAGCAGGTCCCGGGGAGATACGCAGTATTTT. The rearrangement joins TRBV11-3 to TRBJ2-3, with a weak D call TRBD2 (5 bases). The germline CDR1 and CDR2 sequences are SGHNT and YENEEA. The CDR3 contains 13 residues. Trimming removed 5 bases from V and 5 bases from J, with 11 bases in between.

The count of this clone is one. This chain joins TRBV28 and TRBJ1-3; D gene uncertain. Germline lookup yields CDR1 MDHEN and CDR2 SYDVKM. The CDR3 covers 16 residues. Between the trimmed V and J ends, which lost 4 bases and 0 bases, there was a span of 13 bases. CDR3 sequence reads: CASSSSGLSSGNTIYF. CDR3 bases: TGTGCCAGCAGTTCCTCGGGTCTCAGCTCTGGAAACACCATATATTTT.

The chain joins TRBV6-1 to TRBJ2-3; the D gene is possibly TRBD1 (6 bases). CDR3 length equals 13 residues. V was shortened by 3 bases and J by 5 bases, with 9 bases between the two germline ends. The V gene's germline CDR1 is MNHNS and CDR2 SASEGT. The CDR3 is CASSETRGDTQYF. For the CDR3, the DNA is TGTGCCAGCAGTGAGACCAGGGGAGATACGCAGTATTTT.

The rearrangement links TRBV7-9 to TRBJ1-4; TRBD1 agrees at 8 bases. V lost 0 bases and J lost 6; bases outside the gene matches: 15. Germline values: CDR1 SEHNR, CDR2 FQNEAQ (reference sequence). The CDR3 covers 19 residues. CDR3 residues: CASSLASGQGWGRYEKLFF. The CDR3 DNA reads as TGTGCCAGCAGCTTAGCGAGTGGACAGGGCTGGGGAAGATATGAAAAACTGTTTTTT.

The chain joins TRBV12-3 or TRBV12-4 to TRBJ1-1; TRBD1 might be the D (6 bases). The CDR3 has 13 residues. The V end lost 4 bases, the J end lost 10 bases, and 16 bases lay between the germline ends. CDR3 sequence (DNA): TGTGCCAGCAGTTCCATCTTAACAGGGAGAGCTTTCTTT. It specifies CASSSILTGRAFF.